The 17 T cell receptor beta chains presented below share a single source sample, sequenced in a study of CD8+ T cells in alopecia areata. Isolated RNA was reverse transcribed into cDNA used as the sequencing template. Sequencing used immunoSEQ multiplex PCR; TCRdb keeps in-frame clones, though not all of them. The table has 200,000 to 250,000 clones, around 50% seen once. Sequencing input: CD8+ T cells sorted from blood. The receptors were sampled from a human donor in good health.

This clone showed up just a few times. The chain has TRBV29-1 and TRBJ2-5; tentatively, D is TRBD2 (6 bases). CDR3 length equals 11 residues. The ends were cut back, 3 bases at V and 11 bases at J, with 13 bases in the middle. Germline assignment: CDR1 SQVTM and CDR2 ANQGSEA. The chain's CDR3 is CSVDHREAQYF. The CDR3 DNA follows: TGCAGCGTTGATCATAGGGAGGCGCAGTACTTC. Looking up the rest from reference TRBV29-1 and TRBJ2-5 gives the full variable domain: SAVISQKPSRDICQRGTSLTIQCQVDSQVTMMFWYRQQPGQSLTLIATANQGSEATYESGFVIDKFPISRPNLTFSTLTVSNMSPEDSSIYLCSVDHREAQYFGPGTRLLVL.

The chain carries TRBV15 and TRBJ2-3; the D gene is possibly TRBD2 (6 bases). The ends were cut back, 5 bases at V and 4 bases at J, with 10 bases in the middle. Germline assignment: CDR1 LNHNV and CDR2 YYDKDF (reference sequence). The CDR3 consists of 13 residues. CDR3 coding DNA: TGTGCCACCAGCGTCCCGGGGGCAGATACGCAGTATTTT. It translates to CATSVPGADTQYF.

This clone showed up just a few times. J is TRBJ1-3 and V is TRBV29-1; D may be TRBD1 (5 bases). Germline assignment: CDR1 SQVTM and CDR2 ANQGSEA. The CDR3 length is 16 residues. V was clipped by 0 bases and J by 0 bases, with 12 bases between them. The CDR3 nucleotides are TGCAGCGTTGAAGATCGGTGGGGGAACTCTGGAAACACCATATATTTT. It translates to CSVEDRWGNSGNTIYF.

In its sample, this clone was seen once. The V gene is TRBV7-9, the J gene TRBJ2-7, with D tentatively TRBD1 or TRBD2 (5 bases each). The CDR3 has 18 residues. The V end lost 1 base, the J end lost 0 bases, and 19 bases lay between the germline ends. Germline V gives CDR1 SEHNR, CDR2 FQNEAQ (reference sequence). CDR3 nucleotides: TGTGCCAGCAGCTTAGTGGGGAGACAGCCCCTGAGCTCCTACGAGCAGTACTTC. It codes for CASSLVGRQPLSSYEQYF.

This chain links TRBV6-6 with TRBJ2-5; tentatively, D is TRBD1 (5 bases). With 8 bases removed from V and 1 base from J, the gap between germline ends came to 14 bases. The CDR3 is made up of 14 amino acids. Germline-derived CDR1 and CDR2 are MNHNY and SVGAGI (reference sequence). This chain's CDR3 is CASLSRAIQETQYF. CDR3 sequence (DNA): TGTGCCAGCCTAAGCAGGGCTATCCAAGAGACCCAGTACTTC.

The chain uses TRBV4-2 and TRBJ1-2, with D possibly TRBD1 on 5 matching bases. CDR3 length equals 16 residues. Germline lookup yields CDR1 LGHNA and CDR2 YNFKEQ. V dropped 0 bases and J dropped 0 bases, with 11 bases sitting between them. Here the CDR3 DNA reads TGTGCCAGCAGCCAAGACGCAGGGATCACTAACTATGGCTACACCTTC. Translated: CASSQDAGITNYGYTF.

Concerning this clone itself: The same CDR3 also results from other DNA sequences found in this sample. The chain recombines TRBV29-1 with TRBJ2-7, with 9 bases aligning to TRBD2. Germline V lookup: CDR1 SQVTM, CDR2 ANQGSEA. The CDR3 is 11 residues long. V was pared by 5 bases and J by 7 bases, with 3 bases of the junction left unmatched. CDR3 nucleotide sequence: TGCAGCGTTCGGCTAGCGGGGGAGCAGTACTTC. This translates into CSVRLAGEQYF.

V is TRBV27 and J is TRBJ2-2; 8 bases are a match to TRBD2. The CDR3 runs 14 residues. V lost 6 bases to trimming and J lost 5 bases; unmatched junction nucleotides: 5. Germline values: CDR1 MNHEY, CDR2 SMNVEV (reference sequence). Here the CDR3 reads CASRAGEGTGELFF. In DNA form, the CDR3 reads TGTGCCAGCAGAGCGGGGGAGGGGACCGGGGAGCTGTTTTTT.

The chain joins TRBV30 to TRBJ2-7, with 7 bases matching TRBD1. CDR3 length: 14 amino acids. Germline CDR1 and CDR2: GTSNPN and SVGIG (reference sequence). Trimming at V came to 2 bases and at J to 6 bases, leaving 10 bases not matched to a gene. DNA of the CDR3: TGTGCCTGGAGTCAGAACAGGGGATTGAGCGAGCAGTACTTC. Its protein is CAWSQNRGLSEQYF.

V gene TRBV7-2 combines with J gene TRBJ2-1; D gene uncertain. Germline assignment: CDR1 SGHTA and CDR2 FQGNSA. V was clipped by 1 base and J by 0 bases, with 7 bases between them. The CDR3 runs to 15 residues. CDR3 loop: CASSLGSSSYNEQFF. CDR3 in DNA: TGTGCCAGCAGCTTAGGGTCTAGCTCCTACAATGAGCAGTTCTTC.

In its sample, this clone was seen a few times. The rearrangement uses TRBV4-1 and TRBJ2-5; D is uncertain. V lost 1 base and J 1 base, leaving 7 bases between the germline ends. Germline values: CDR1 MGHRA, CDR2 YSYEKL. This CDR3 contains 14 residues. CDR3 amino acids: CASSQVQSQETQYF. As DNA, the CDR3 is TGCGCCAGCAGCCAAGTCCAGAGCCAAGAGACCCAGTACTTC.

DNA for the CDR3: TGTGCCAGCGGACAGGGAGGTCAAGCTTTCTTT. It yields the protein CASGQGGQAFF. J is TRBJ1-1 and V is TRBV27; 8 nucleotides line up with TRBD1. V trimming: 8 bases; J trimming: 9 bases; junction bases outside the gene matches: 5. Germline loops: CDR1 MNHEY, CDR2 SMNVEV (reference sequence). The CDR3 consists of 11 residues.

The table lists this clone with a count of one. V is TRBV7-9 and J is TRBJ2-7; 8 bases are shared with TRBD1. This CDR3 spans 13 amino acids. Germline V gene lookup returns CDR1 SEHNR and CDR2 FQNEAQ (reference sequence). J gave up 7 bases and V 5 bases, and 7 bases lay outside the gene matches. CDR3 sequence (DNA): TGTGCCAGCAGCCCCCAGGGGGCTCGTGAGCAGTACTTC. Its translation is CASSPQGAREQYF.

This clone was detected only a few times. The CDR3 here is CASSQGSWEAFF. CDR3 DNA sequence: TGTGCCAGCAGCCAAGGGAGCTGGGAAGCTTTCTTT. The chain links TRBV4-2 to TRBJ1-1; no clear D. Germline assignment: CDR1 LGHNA and CDR2 YNFKEQ. The CDR3 has 12 residues. The V end was cut by 1 base, the J end by 8 bases, with 8 bases between.

The chain employs TRBV27 and TRBJ1-2, with unresolved D. Trimming took 3 bases from V and 6 from J, leaving 11 bases between them. CDR3 size: 13 residues. The germline V gene encodes CDR1 MNHEY and CDR2 SMNVEV (reference sequence). The CDR3 bases are TGTGCCAGCAGTTTCGGGTTGGGGAATGGCTACACCTTC. This codes for CASSFGLGNGYTF.

The chain has TRBV5-1 and TRBJ2-1; 7 nucleotides align to TRBD1. Germline V CDR1 and CDR2: SGHRS, YFSETQ. The junction had 7 bases not matched to a gene; V was cut back by 3 bases and J by 4 bases. This CDR3 comprises 15 residues. The CDR3 DNA reads as TGCGCCAGCAGCTCCCGGGACAGTGTATACAATGAGCAGTTCTTC. Translating gives CASSSRDSVYNEQFF. The entire variable domain, with the rest obtained from reference TRBV5-1 and TRBJ2-1, is as follows: KAGVTQTPRYLIKTRGQQVTLSCSPISGHRSVSWYQQTPGQGLQFLFEYFSETQRNKGNFPGRFSGRQFSNSRSEMNVSTLELGDSALYLCASSSRDSVYNEQFFGPGTRLTVL.

The chain couples TRBV28 to TRBJ1-2; 7 positions match TRBD1. Germline V lookup: CDR1 MDHEN, CDR2 SYDVKM. The ends lost 1 base at V and 4 bases at J; junction bases unmatched: 12. The CDR3 is 17 amino acids. CDR3 DNA: TGTGCCAGCAGTTTATTGGATTGGACAGGAGGTTTCTATGGCTACACCTTC. Translating gives CASSLLDWTGGFYGYTF.